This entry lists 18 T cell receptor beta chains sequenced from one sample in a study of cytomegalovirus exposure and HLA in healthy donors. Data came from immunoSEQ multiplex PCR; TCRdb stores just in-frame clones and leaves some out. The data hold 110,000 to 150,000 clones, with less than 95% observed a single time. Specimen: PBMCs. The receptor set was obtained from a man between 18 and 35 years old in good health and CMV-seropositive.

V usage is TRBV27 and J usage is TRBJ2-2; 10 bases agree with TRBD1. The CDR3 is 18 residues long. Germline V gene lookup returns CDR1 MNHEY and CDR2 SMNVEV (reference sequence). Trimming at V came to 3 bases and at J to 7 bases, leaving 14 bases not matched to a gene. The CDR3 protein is CASSFSVGQTGGRGELFF. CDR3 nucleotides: TGTGCCAGCAGTTTTTCGGTAGGACAGACAGGGGGCCGCGGGGAGCTGTTTTTT.

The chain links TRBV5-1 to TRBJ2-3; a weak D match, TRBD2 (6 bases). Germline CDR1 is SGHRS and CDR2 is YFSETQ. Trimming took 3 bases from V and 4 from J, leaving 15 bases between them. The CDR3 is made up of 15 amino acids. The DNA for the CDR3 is TGCGCCAGCAGCTCTTTCTTCGGGAGTGCAGATACGCAGTATTTT. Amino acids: CASSSFFGSADTQYF.

CDR3 region: CASSQTGLLYEQYF. As DNA, the CDR3 is TGTGCCAGCAGCCAGACAGGGCTTCTCTACGAGCAGTACTTC. The chain uses TRBV7-9 and TRBJ2-7, with 7 nucleotides matching TRBD1. This CDR3 has 14 amino acids. Germline CDR1 and CDR2: SEHNR and FQNEAQ (reference sequence). J lost 3 bases, V lost 5 bases, and 7 bases had no gene match.

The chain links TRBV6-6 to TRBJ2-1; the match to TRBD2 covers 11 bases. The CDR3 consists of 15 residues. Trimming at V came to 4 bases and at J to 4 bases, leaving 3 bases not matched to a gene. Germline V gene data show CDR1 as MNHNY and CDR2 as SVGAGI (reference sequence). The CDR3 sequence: CASSSGTSGYNEQFF. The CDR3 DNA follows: TGTGCCAGCAGTTCCGGGACTAGCGGATACAATGAGCAGTTCTTC.

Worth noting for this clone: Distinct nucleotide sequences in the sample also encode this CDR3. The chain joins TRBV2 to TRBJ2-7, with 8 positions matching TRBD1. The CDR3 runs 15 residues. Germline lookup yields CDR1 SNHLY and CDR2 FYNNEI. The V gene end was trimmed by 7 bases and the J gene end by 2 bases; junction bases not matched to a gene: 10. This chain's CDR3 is CASMYGRGQTYEQYF. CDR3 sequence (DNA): TGTGCCAGCATGTACGGCAGGGGGCAAACCTACGAGCAGTACTTC.

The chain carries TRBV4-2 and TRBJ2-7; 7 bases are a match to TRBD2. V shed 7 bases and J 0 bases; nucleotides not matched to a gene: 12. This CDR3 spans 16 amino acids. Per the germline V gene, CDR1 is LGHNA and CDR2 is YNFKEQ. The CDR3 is CASTRSAASGSYEQYF. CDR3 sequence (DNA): TGTGCCAGCACCCGAAGCGCGGCTAGCGGCTCCTACGAGCAGTACTTC.

CDR3 sequence (DNA): TGTGCCAGTGGTCGCGGTACATCCTACAATGAGCAGTTCTTC. It yields the protein CASGRGTSYNEQFF. V gene TRBV2 combines with J gene TRBJ2-1; D uncertain. Germline V CDR1 and CDR2: SNHLY, FYNNEI. The V end was cut by 9 bases, the J end by 1 base, with 13 bases between. This CDR3 comprises 14 residues.

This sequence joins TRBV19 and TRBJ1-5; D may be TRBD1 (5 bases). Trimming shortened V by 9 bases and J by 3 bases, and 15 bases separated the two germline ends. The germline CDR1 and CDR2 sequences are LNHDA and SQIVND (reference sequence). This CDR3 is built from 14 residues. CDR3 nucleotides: TGTGCCAGCCGACAGAGTATTTTCAATCAGCCCCAGCATTTT. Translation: CASRQSIFNQPQHF.

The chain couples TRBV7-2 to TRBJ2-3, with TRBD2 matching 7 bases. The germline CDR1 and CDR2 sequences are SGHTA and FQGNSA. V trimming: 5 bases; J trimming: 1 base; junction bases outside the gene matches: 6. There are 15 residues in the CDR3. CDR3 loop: CASSPSGVGTDTQYF. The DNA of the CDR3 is TGTGCCAGCAGCCCGAGCGGGGTGGGCACAGATACGCAGTATTTT.

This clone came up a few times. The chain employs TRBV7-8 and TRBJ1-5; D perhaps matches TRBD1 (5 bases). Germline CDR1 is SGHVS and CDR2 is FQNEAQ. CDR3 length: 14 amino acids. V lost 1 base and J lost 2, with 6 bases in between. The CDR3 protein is CASSLGRGNQPQHF. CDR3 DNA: TGTGCCAGCAGCTTAGGCAGGGGCAATCAGCCCCAGCATTTT.

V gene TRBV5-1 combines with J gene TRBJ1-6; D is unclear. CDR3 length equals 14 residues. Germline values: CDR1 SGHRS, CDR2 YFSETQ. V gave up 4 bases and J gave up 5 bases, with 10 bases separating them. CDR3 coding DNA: TGCGCCAGCAGCCCAATGGAGCATAATTCACCCCTCCACTTT. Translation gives CASSPMEHNSPLHF.

The CDR3 region is CASSLRKGGTNEKLFF. The CDR3, as DNA: TGTGCCAGCAGCTTGCGTAAGGGAGGGACTAATGAAAAACTGTTTTTT. This rearrangement joins TRBV5-4 to TRBJ1-4, with D unclear. V lost 1 base, J lost 2 bases, and 12 bases lay in between. The CDR3 sequence is 16 residues long. In germline, CDR1 is SGHNT, CDR2 YYREEE (reference sequence). The whole variable domain, filled in from reference TRBV5-4 and TRBJ1-4, reads ETGVTQSPTHLIKTRGQQVTLRCSSQSGHNTVSWYQQALGQGPQFIFQYYREEENGRGNFPPRFSGLQFPNYSSELNVNALELDDSALYLCASSLRKGGTNEKLFFGSGTQLSVL.

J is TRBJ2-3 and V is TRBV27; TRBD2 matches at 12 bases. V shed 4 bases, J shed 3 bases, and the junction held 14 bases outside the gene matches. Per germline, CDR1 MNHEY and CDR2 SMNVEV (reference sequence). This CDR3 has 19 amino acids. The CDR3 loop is CASSSTPPLGLAGTDTQYF. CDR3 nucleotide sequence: TGTGCCAGCAGTTCCACCCCCCCCCTTGGACTAGCGGGGACAGATACGCAGTATTTT.

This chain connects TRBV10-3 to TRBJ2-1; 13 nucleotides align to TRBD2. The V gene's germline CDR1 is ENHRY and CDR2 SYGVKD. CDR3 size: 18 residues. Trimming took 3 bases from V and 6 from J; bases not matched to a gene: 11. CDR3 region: CAISELGLAGTASNEQFF. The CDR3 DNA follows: TGTGCCATCAGTGAACTGGGACTAGCGGGAACCGCCTCCAATGAGCAGTTCTTC.

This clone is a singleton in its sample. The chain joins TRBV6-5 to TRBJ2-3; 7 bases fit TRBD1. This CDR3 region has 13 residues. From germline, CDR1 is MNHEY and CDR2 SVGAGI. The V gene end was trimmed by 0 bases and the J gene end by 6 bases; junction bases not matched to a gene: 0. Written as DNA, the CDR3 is TGTGCCAGCAGTTACTCGGGACAGGATACGCAGTATTTT. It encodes CASSYSGQDTQYF.

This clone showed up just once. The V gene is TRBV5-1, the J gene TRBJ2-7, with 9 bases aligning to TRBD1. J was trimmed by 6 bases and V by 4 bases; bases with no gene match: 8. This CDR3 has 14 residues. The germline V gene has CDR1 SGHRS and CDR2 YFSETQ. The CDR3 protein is CASSLGTGWGEQYF. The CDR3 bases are TGCGCCAGCAGCCTAGGGACAGGGTGGGGCGAGCAGTACTTC.

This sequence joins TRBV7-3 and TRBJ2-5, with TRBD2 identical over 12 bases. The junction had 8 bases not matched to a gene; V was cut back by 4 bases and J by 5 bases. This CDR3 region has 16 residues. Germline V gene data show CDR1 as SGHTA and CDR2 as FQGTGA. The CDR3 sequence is CASSSLAGGSLETQYF. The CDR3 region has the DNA TGTGCCAGCAGCTCCCTAGCGGGAGGGTCCCTCGAGACCCAGTACTTC.

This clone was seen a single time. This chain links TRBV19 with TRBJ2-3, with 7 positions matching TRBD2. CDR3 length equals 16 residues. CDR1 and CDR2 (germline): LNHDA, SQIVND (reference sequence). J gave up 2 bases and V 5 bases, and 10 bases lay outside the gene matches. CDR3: CASSPPGGIFTDTQYF. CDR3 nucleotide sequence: TGTGCCAGTAGTCCCCCGGGGGGAATCTTCACAGATACGCAGTATTTT.